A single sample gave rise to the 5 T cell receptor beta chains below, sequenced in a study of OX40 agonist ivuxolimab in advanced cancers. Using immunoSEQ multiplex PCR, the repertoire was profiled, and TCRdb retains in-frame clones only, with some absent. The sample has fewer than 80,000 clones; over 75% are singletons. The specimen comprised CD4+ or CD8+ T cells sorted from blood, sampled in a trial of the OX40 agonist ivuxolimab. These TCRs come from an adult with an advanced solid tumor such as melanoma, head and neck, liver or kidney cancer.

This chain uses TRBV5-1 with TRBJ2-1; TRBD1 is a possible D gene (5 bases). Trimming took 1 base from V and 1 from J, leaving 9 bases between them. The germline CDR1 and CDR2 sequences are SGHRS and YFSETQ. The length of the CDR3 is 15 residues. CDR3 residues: CASSLSQESYNEQFF. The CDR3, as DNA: TGCGCCAGCAGCTTGTCACAGGAATCCTACAATGAGCAGTTCTTC.

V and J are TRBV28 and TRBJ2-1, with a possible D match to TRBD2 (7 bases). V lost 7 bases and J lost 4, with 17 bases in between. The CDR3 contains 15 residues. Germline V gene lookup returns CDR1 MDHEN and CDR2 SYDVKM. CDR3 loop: CASTEGGNRYNEQFF. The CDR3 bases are TGTGCCAGCACGGAGGGGGGGAATCGGTACAATGAGCAGTTCTTC.

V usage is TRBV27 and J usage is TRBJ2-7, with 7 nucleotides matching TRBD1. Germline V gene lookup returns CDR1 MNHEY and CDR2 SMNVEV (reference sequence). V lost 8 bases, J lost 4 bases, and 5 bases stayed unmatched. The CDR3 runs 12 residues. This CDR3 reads CASSTGFYEQYF. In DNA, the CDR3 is TGTGCCAGCTCGACAGGGTTTTACGAGCAGTACTTC.

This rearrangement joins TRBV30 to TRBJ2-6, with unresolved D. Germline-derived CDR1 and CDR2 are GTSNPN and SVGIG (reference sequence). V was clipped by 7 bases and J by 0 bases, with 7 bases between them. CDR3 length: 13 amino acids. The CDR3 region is CASKISGANVLTF. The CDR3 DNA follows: TGTGCCTCGAAGATCTCTGGGGCCAACGTCCTGACTTTC.

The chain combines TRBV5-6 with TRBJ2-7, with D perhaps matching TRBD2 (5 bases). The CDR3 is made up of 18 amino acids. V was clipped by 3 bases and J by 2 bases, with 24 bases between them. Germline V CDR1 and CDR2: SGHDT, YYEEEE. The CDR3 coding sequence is TGTGCCAGCAGCTCTGAATCCGTCCCCGGACGGACTCCCTACGAGCAGTACTTC. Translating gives CASSSESVPGRTPYEQYF. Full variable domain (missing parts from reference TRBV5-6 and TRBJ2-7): DAGVTQSPTHLIKTRGQQVTLRCSPKSGHDTVSWYQQALGQGPQFIFQYYEEEERQRGNFPDRFSGHQFPNYSSELNVNALLLGDSALYLCASSSESVPGRTPYEQYFGPGTRLTVT.